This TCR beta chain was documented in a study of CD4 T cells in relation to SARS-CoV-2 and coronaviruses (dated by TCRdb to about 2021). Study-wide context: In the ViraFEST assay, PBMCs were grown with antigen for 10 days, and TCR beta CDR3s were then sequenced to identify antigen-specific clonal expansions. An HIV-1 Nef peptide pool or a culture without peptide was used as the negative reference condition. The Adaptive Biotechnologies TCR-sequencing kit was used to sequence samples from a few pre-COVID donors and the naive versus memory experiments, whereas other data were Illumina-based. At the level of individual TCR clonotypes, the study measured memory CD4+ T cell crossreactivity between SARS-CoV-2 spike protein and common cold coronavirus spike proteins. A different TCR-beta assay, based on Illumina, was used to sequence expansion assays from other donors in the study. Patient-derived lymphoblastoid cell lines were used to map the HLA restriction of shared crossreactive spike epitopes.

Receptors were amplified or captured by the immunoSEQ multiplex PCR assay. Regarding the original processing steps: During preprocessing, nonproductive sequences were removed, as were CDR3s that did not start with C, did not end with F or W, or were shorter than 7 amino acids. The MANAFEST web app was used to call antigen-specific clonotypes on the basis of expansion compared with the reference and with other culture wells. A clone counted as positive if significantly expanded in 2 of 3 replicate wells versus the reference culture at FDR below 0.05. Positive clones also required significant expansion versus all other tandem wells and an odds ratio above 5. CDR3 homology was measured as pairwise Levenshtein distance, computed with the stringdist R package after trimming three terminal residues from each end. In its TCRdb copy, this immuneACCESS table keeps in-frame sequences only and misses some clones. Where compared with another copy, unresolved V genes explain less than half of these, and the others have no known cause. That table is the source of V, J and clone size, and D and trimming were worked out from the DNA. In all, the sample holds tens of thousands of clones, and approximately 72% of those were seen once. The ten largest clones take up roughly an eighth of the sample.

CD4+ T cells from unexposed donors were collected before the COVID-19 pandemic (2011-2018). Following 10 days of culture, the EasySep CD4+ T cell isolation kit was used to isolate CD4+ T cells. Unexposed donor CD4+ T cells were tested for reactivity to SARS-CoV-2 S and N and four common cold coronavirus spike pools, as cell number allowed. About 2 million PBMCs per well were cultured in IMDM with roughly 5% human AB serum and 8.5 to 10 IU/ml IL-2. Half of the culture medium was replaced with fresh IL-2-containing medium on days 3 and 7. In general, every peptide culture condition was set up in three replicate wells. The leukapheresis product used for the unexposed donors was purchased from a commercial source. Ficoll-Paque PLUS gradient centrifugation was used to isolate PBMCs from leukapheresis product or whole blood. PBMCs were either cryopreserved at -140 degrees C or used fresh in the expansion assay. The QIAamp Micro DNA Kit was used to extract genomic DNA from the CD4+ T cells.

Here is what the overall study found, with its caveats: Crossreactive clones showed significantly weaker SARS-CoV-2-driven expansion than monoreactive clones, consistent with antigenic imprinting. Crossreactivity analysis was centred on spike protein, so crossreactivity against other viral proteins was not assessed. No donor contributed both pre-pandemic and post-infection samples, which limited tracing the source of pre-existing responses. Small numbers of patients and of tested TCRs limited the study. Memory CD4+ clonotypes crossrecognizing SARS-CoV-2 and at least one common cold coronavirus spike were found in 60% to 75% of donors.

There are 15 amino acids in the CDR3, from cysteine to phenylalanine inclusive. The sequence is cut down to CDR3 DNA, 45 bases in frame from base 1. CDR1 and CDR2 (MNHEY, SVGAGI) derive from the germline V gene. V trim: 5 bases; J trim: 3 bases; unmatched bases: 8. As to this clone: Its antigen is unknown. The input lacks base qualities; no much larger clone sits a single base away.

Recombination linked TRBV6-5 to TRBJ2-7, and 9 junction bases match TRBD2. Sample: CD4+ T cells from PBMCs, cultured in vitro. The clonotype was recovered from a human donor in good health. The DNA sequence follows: TGTGCCAGCAGTCGCGGACTAGCGAACTACTACGAGCAGTACTTC. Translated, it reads CASSRGLANYYEQYF.